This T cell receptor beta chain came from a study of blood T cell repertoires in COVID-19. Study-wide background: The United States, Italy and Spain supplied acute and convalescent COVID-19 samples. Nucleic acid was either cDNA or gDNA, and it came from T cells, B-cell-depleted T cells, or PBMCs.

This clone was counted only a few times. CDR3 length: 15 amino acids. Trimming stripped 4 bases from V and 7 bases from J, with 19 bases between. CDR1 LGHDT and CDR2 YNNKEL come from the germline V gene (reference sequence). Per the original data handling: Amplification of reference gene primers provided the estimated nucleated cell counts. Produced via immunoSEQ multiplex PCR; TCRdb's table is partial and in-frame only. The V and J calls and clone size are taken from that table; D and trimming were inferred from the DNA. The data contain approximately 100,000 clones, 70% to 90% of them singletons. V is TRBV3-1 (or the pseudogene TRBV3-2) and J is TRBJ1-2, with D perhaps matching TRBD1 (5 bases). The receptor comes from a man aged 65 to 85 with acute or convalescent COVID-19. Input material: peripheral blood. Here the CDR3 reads CASSPSRGDGGGYTF. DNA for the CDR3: TGTGCCAGCAGCCCGAGCCGGGGGGACGGGGGTGGCTACACCTTC.